These 21 T cell receptor beta chains originate from one sample sequenced in a study of STAT5B mutations in CD4+ large granular lymphocyte leukemia. Measured with immunoSEQ multiplex PCR; TCRdb has only the in-frame clones, and not every one. The data contain tens of thousands of clones, 69% of them singletons. The sequenced sample consisted of CD4+ T cells from blood buffy coats. Receptor source: a human donor in good health.

V is TRBV6-5 and J is TRBJ2-1, with D perhaps matching TRBD1 or TRBD2 (7 bases each). V was shortened by 4 bases and J by 7 bases, with 17 bases between the two germline ends. CDR3 length: 15 residues. Germline lookup yields CDR1 MNHEY and CDR2 SVGAGI. CDR3 loop: CASSFRRGGRNEQFF. CDR3 bases: TGTGCCAGCAGTTTCCGCAGGGGGGGAAGAAATGAGCAGTTCTTC.

V is TRBV5-4 and J is TRBJ2-5; perhaps TRBD1 as D (6 bases). Germline V lookup: CDR1 SGHNT, CDR2 YYREEE (reference sequence). The germline V and J ends were trimmed by 6 bases and 3 bases, with 15 bases remaining between them. The CDR3 has 14 amino acids. The CDR3 sequence: CASTNRDIEETQYF. The DNA for the CDR3 is TGTGCCAGCACCAACAGGGATATAGAAGAGACCCAGTACTTC.

J is TRBJ1-5 and V is TRBV7-9; 11 bases agree with TRBD1. This CDR3 contains 15 residues. V shed 6 bases, J shed 6 bases, and the junction held 7 bases outside the gene matches. CDR1 and CDR2 from the germline V gene are SEHNR and FQNEAQ (reference sequence). CDR3 sequence (DNA): TGTGCCAGCAGTGCCGGACAGGGGGCTTCTCAGCCCCAGCATTTT. Its protein is CASSAGQGASQPQHF.

The V gene is TRBV7-9, the J gene TRBJ1-4; no definite D call. Germline CDR1 is SEHNR and CDR2 is FQNEAQ (reference sequence). V lost 1 base and J 8 bases, leaving 20 bases between the germline ends. There are 17 residues in the CDR3. Here the CDR3 DNA reads TGTGCCAGCAGCTTAGGAACCTCAGGCCTCCCGGGGGAAAAACTGTTTTTT. Its protein product is CASSLGTSGLPGEKLFF.

This clone showed up just a few times. The chain links TRBV18 to TRBJ1-1, with 7 bases identical to TRBD1. V shed 7 bases, J shed 1 base, and the junction held 6 bases outside the gene matches. The germline V gene has CDR1 KGHSH and CDR2 LQKENI. This CDR3 spans 14 amino acids. CDR3 in amino acids: CASFQDRPNTEAFF. The DNA for the CDR3 is TGTGCCAGCTTCCAGGACAGGCCGAACACTGAAGCTTTCTTT.

V gene TRBV20-1 combines with J gene TRBJ2-7; tentatively, D is TRBD2 (5 bases). Trimming took off 5 bases at V and 2 bases at J, with 7 bases between the two ends. CDR1 and CDR2 (germline): DFQATT, SNEGSKA (reference sequence). The CDR3 is made up of 11 amino acids. As DNA, the CDR3 is TGCAGTGCTTCCGGGGCCTACGAGCAGTACTTC. This gives the protein CSASGAYEQYF.

The DNA for the CDR3 is TGCGCCAGCAGCCCGGGACTTTCTTACAATGAGCAGTTCTTC. This sequence encodes CASSPGLSYNEQFF. This chain connects TRBV5-1 to TRBJ2-1, with a weak D call TRBD2 (6 bases). Per the germline V gene, CDR1 is SGHRS and CDR2 is YFSETQ. The CDR3 totals 14 residues. Trimming removed 4 bases from V and 4 bases from J, with 12 bases in between.

The chain uses TRBV5-8 and TRBJ2-5; D remains unclear. Germline V gene data show CDR1 as SGHTS and CDR2 as YDEGEE. The CDR3 extends over 10 amino acids. Trimming removed 6 bases from V and 5 bases from J, with 5 bases in between. CDR3 residues: CASIGETQYF. The CDR3 DNA reads TGTGCCAGCATCGGGGAGACCCAGTACTTC.

The chain recombines TRBV5-5 with TRBJ1-2; D remains ambiguous. V dropped 0 bases and J dropped 8 bases, with 14 bases sitting between them. CDR3 size: 14 residues. Germline loops: CDR1 SGHKS, CDR2 YYEKEE (reference sequence). The CDR3 DNA reads TGTGCCAGCAGCTTGGAAGTCAGAGCCAGCGGCTACACCTTC. The encoded protein is CASSLEVRASGYTF.

The rearrangement uses TRBV5-6 and TRBJ2-3, with D perhaps assigned TRBD1 or TRBD2 (5 bases each). The V gene's germline CDR1 is SGHDT and CDR2 YYEEEE. Between the trimmed V and J ends, which lost 6 bases and 8 bases, there was a span of 16 bases. The CDR3 runs to 13 residues. This CDR3 is CASIPWGYSTQYF. CDR3 sequence (DNA): TGTGCCAGCATCCCATGGGGGTACAGTACGCAGTATTTT.

The chain links TRBV2 to TRBJ2-3, with TRBD2 matching over 9 bases. This CDR3 has 16 amino acids. J was trimmed by 6 bases and V by 4 bases; bases with no gene match: 11. Germline loops: CDR1 SNHLY, CDR2 FYNNEI. Here the CDR3 reads CASSVGLAGFSDTQYF. CDR3 nucleotide sequence: TGTGCCAGCAGTGTGGGGCTAGCGGGGTTTAGCGATACGCAGTATTTT.

The chain is built from TRBV6-1 and TRBJ1-2; no clear D gene. The length of the CDR3 is 14 residues. Trimming stripped 0 bases from V and 6 bases from J, with 11 bases between. Germline-derived CDR1 and CDR2 are MNHNS and SASEGT. CDR3 region: CASSEALKQNGYTF. The CDR3, as DNA: TGTGCCAGCAGTGAAGCGCTGAAACAGAATGGCTACACCTTC.

This clone has just a few counts. The rearrangement links TRBV5-6 to TRBJ1-2; D unresolved. The CDR3 runs to 18 residues. V was shortened by 6 bases and J by 5 bases, with 29 bases between the two germline ends. CDR1 is SGHDT and CDR2 is YYEEEE in the germline V gene. The CDR3 region has the DNA TGTGCCAGCATCCGACTACAATACGACGGACGACTGGGGTATGGCTACACCTTC. Its protein is CASIRLQYDGRLGYGYTF.

The chain combines TRBV6-5 with TRBJ2-5; 9 bases agree with TRBD1. V was clipped by 5 bases and J by 5 bases; unmatched bases: 3. Germline CDR1 and CDR2: MNHEY and SVGAGI. The CDR3 covers 13 residues. The CDR3 DNA is TGTGCCAGCAGTCCACAGGGGGCCGAGACCCAGTACTTC. Translating it yields CASSPQGAETQYF.

The CDR3 protein is CASSLSAGTYEQYF. The CDR3 DNA follows: TGTGCCAGCAGCTTAAGTGCAGGGACTTACGAGCAGTACTTC. This chain uses TRBV7-9 with TRBJ2-7; D is perhaps TRBD2 (6 bases). V lost 2 bases and J lost 4, with 12 bases in between. Germline V gives CDR1 SEHNR, CDR2 FQNEAQ (reference sequence). The CDR3 runs 14 residues. The full variable domain, with the rest looked up from reference TRBV7-9 and TRBJ2-7, is DTGVSQNPRHKITKRGQNVTFRCDPISEHNRLYWYRQTLGQGPEFLTYFQNEAQLEKSRLLSDRFSAERPKGSFSTLEIQRTEQGDSAMYLCASSLSAGTYEQYFGPGTRLTVT.

The V gene is TRBV11-1, the J gene TRBJ1-6, with 9 bases matching TRBD1. V shed 5 bases and J 10 bases; nucleotides not matched to a gene: 9. Germline CDR1 reads SGHAT; CDR2 reads FQDESV (reference sequence). This CDR3 is built from 15 residues. The CDR3 loop is CASSPDRGGISPLHF. The CDR3 nucleotides read TGTGCCAGCAGCCCGGACAGGGGAGGAATCTCACCCCTCCACTTT.

This clone was seen only a few times. The chain joins TRBV4-2 to TRBJ2-5, with 8 bases fitting TRBD2. This CDR3 region has 17 residues. V shed 3 bases and J 4 bases; nucleotides not matched to a gene: 13. Germline V gene data show CDR1 as LGHNA and CDR2 as YNFKEQ. CDR3 bases: TGTGCCAGCAGCCAGAGCGGGGGCGGGGGGTCCATAGAGACCCAGTACTTC. It codes for CASSQSGGGGSIETQYF.

This chain connects TRBV7-9 to TRBJ1-1, with D maybe TRBD1 (5 bases). Trimming took 3 bases from V and 1 from J, leaving 12 bases between them. CDR1 and CDR2 from the germline V gene are SEHNR and FQNEAQ (reference sequence). There are 15 residues in the CDR3. The CDR3 sequence: CASSLRDDRNTEAFF. CDR3 nucleotide sequence: TGTGCCAGCAGCTTGAGGGACGACCGGAACACTGAAGCTTTCTTT.

The rearrangement links TRBV4-3 to TRBJ2-7, with TRBD1 matching 8 bases. CDR3 length: 13 amino acids. The J segment lost 9 bases and the V segment lost 1 base, leaving 5 bases of the junction unmatched. Per germline, CDR1 LGHNA and CDR2 YSLEER. CDR3 in amino acids: CASSQGTGLGQYF. The CDR3 coding sequence is TGCGCCAGCAGCCAAGGGACAGGGTTAGGGCAGTACTTC.

The CDR3: CASSESRDTTNYGYTF. CDR3 DNA sequence: TGTGCCAGCAGTGAAAGCCGGGACACTACTAACTATGGCTACACCTTC. The chain combines TRBV2 with TRBJ1-2; maybe TRBD1 (6 bases). This CDR3 comprises 16 residues. Trimming cost V 2 bases and J 0 bases, with 13 bases left between them. CDR1 SNHLY and CDR2 FYNNEI come from the germline V gene.

This rearrangement joins TRBV7-2 to TRBJ1-2; 8 bases are a match to TRBD1. The germline V gene has CDR1 SGHTA and CDR2 FQGNSA. The length of the CDR3 is 17 residues. J was trimmed by 8 bases and V by 3 bases; bases with no gene match: 17. The CDR3 DNA reads TGTGCCAGCAGCTTTCGCCTCACTGGACAGGGCGCTAAGGGCTACACCTTC. It encodes CASSFRLTGQGAKGYTF.